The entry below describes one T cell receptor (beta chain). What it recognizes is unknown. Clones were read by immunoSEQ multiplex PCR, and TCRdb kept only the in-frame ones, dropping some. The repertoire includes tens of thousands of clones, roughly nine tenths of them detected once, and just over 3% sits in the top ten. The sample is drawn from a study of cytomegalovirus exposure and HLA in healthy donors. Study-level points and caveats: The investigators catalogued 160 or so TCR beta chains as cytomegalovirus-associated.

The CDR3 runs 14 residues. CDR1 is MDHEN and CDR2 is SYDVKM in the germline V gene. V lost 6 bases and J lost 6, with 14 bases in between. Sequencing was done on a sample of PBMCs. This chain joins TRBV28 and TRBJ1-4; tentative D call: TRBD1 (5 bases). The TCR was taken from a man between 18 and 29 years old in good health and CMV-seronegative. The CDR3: CASRQQGGDEKLFF. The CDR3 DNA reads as TGTGCCAGCAGACAGCAGGGTGGTGATGAAAAACTGTTTTTT.